Following are 32 T cell receptor beta chains from one sample sequenced in a study of T cell responses to AZD1222 COVID-19 vaccine. Assay used: immunoSEQ multiplex PCR; TCRdb lists only in-frame clones, some missing. The sample shows tens of thousands of clones, about 93% of them seen only once. The starting material was peripheral blood, obtained 28 days after the second AZD1222 dose. Receptor source: an adult who received the AZD1222 COVID-19 vaccine.

V gene TRBV5-1 combines with J gene TRBJ2-3; D is ambiguous. The V and J ends lost 4 bases and 4 bases respectively, with 16 bases between them. Germline CDR1 and CDR2: SGHRS and YFSETQ. This CDR3 has 15 amino acids. The DNA of the CDR3 is TGCGCCAGCAGCCCTCCACTATCCCCCCCAGATACGCAGTATTTT. Translated: CASSPPLSPPDTQYF.

This chain joins TRBV11-2 and TRBJ2-7; D may correspond to TRBD1 or TRBD2 (5 bases each). CDR1 is SGHAT, CDR2 FQNNGV, per germline. V lost 7 bases to trimming and J lost 4 bases, with 20 bases between them. This CDR3 contains 15 residues. The CDR3 region is CASTLPGTGFYEQYF. CDR3 nucleotide sequence: TGTGCCAGCACCCTCCCCGGGACGGGATTTTACGAGCAGTACTTC.

V gene TRBV2 combines with J gene TRBJ1-5; D call uncertain. Germline CDR1 reads SNHLY; CDR2 reads FYNNEI. The CDR3 runs 13 residues. The germline V and J ends were trimmed by 5 bases and 6 bases, with 11 bases remaining between them. The CDR3 DNA sequence: TGTGCCAGCAGTCGACGTATCGTTCAGCCCCAGCATTTT. This gives the protein CASSRRIVQPQHF. The whole variable domain, filled in from reference TRBV2 and TRBJ1-5, reads EPEVTQTPSHQVTQMGQEVILRCVPISNHLYFYWYRQILGQKVEFLVSFYNNEISEKSEIFDDQFSVERPDGSNFTLKIRSTKLEDSAMYFCASSRRIVQPQHFGDGTRLSIL.

The chain combines TRBV28 with TRBJ1-1; no clear D gene. The germline V and J ends were trimmed by 7 bases and 2 bases, with 17 bases remaining between them. Germline CDR1 and CDR2: MDHEN and SYDVKM. The CDR3 extends over 15 amino acids. The CDR3 is CASNPDRRKNTEAFF. The CDR3 region has the DNA TGTGCCAGCAACCCGGATCGTCGAAAAAACACTGAAGCTTTCTTT.

The chain couples TRBV6-5 to TRBJ1-1; 7 bases fit TRBD1. Germline CDR1 and CDR2: MNHEY and SVGAGI. This CDR3 spans 11 amino acids. Germline trimming cut 6 bases from V and 5 bases from J; bases unmatched to any gene: 0. For the CDR3, the DNA is TGTGCCAGCAGGACAGGGACTGAAGCTTTCTTT. It encodes CASRTGTEAFF.

This chain links TRBV4-1 with TRBJ2-3; no reliable D call. Trimming shortened V by 1 base and J by 2 bases, and 7 bases separated the two germline ends. In germline, CDR1 is MGHRA, CDR2 YSYEKL. The CDR3 loop spans 14 amino acids. Here the CDR3 reads CASSQAVNTDTQYF. The CDR3 DNA reads TGCGCCAGCAGCCAAGCGGTTAACACAGATACGCAGTATTTT.

CDR3 amino acids: CASSPGQASYEQYF. The CDR3 region has the DNA TGCGCCAGCAGTCCGGGACAGGCCTCCTACGAGCAGTACTTC. The chain uses TRBV4-1 and TRBJ2-7; 8 bases map to TRBD1. This CDR3 has 14 amino acids. V trimming: 6 bases; J trimming: 0 bases; junction bases outside the gene matches: 4. CDR1 and CDR2 (germline): MGHRA, YSYEKL.

The chain employs TRBV10-3 and TRBJ1-2; D is unclear. CDR1 is ENHRY, CDR2 SYGVKD, per germline. V lost 3 bases and J 4 bases, leaving 3 bases between the germline ends. The CDR3 totals 11 residues. The CDR3 region is CAISESYGYTF. CDR3 DNA: TGTGCCATCAGTGAATCCTATGGCTACACCTTC.

The chain is built from TRBV28 and TRBJ2-2, with unresolved D. Trimming cost V 10 bases and J 2 bases, with 8 bases left between them. Germline CDR1 and CDR2: MDHEN and SYDVKM. CDR3 length: 12 amino acids. CDR3 sequence (DNA): TGTGCCACCCCAACCAACACCGGGGAGCTGTTTTTT. Translation: CATPTNTGELFF.

V and J are TRBV6-5 and TRBJ2-5; D possibly corresponds to TRBD1 (5 bases). Germline CDR1 reads MNHEY; CDR2 reads SVGAGI. The CDR3 has 15 residues. The V gene lost 5 bases and the J gene lost 5 bases, with 18 bases spanning the gap. The CDR3 region has the DNA TGTGCCAGCAGTAAACAGGAGTCTCGCCAGGAGACCCAGTACTTC. The encoded protein is CASSKQESRQETQYF.

This clone was picked up a small number of times. The rearrangement joins TRBV3-1 (or the pseudogene TRBV3-2) to TRBJ1-5, with D possibly TRBD1 on 5 matching bases. The CDR3 loop spans 13 amino acids. V was clipped by 2 bases and J by 6 bases, with 8 bases between them. The germline CDR1 and CDR2 sequences are LGHDT and YNNKEL (reference sequence). The CDR3 coding sequence is TGTGCCAGCAGCCAATATAGGGGTCAGCCCCAGCATTTT. Translated: CASSQYRGQPQHF.

The CDR3 DNA reads TGTGCCAGCAGCTCCCGGGACAGGAGTTTACATGGCTACACCTTC. It is translated as CASSSRDRSLHGYTF. The chain has TRBV9 and TRBJ1-2, with 8 bases matching TRBD1. The V segment lost 4 bases and the J segment 6 bases; nucleotides outside the gene matches: 11. Germline CDR1 SGDLS, CDR2 YYNGEE. The CDR3 extends over 15 amino acids.

The chain is built from TRBV12-3 or TRBV12-4 and TRBJ1-1; 7 positions agree with TRBD1. V dropped 6 bases and J dropped 8; count of bases not matched to a gene: 9. The CDR3 has 13 residues. The CDR3 nucleotides are TGTGCCAGCAGACTAAGGGACAGTCTCGAAGCTTTCTTT. This gives the protein CASRLRDSLEAFF.

J is TRBJ2-1 and V is TRBV7-9, with 8 bases fitting TRBD2. The trim removed 5 bases at V and 4 bases at J, leaving 10 bases unmatched. This CDR3 has 16 residues. Per the germline V gene, CDR1 is SEHNR and CDR2 is FQNEAQ (reference sequence). DNA for the CDR3: TGTGCCAGCAGCCACGCCGTTGGCGGGGGGTACAATGAGCAGTTCTTC. Encoded protein: CASSHAVGGGYNEQFF.

V gene TRBV15 combines with J gene TRBJ1-2, with unresolved D. With 0 bases removed from V and 1 base from J, the gap between germline ends came to 6 bases. The germline V gene has CDR1 LNHNV and CDR2 YYDKDF (reference sequence). The CDR3 contains 14 residues. The CDR3 region is CATSREGFNYGYTF. CDR3 nucleotides: TGTGCCACCAGCAGAGAGGGATTTAACTATGGCTACACCTTC.

The J gene is TRBJ2-3, the V gene TRBV12-3 or TRBV12-4, with D hard to call. The CDR3 totals 13 residues. V was pared by 4 bases and J by 6 bases, with 11 bases between. Written as DNA, the CDR3 is TGTGCCAGCAGTTCCCCTACTGGGGATACGCAGTATTTT. As protein: CASSSPTGDTQYF.

The chain carries TRBV7-2 and TRBJ2-2, with D unclear. Germline V gives CDR1 SGHTA, CDR2 FQGNSA. This CDR3 has 16 residues. The V and J ends lost 4 bases and 1 base respectively, with 13 bases between them. CDR3 sequence reads: CASSSGRLMNTGELFF. CDR3 bases: TGTGCCAGCAGCTCCGGACGCCTAATGAACACCGGGGAGCTGTTTTTT.

The chain employs TRBV10-3 and TRBJ2-1; D is unresolved. The V gene's germline CDR1 is ENHRY and CDR2 SYGVKD. With 6 bases removed from V and 9 bases from J, the gap between germline ends came to 9 bases. The CDR3 covers 11 residues. The CDR3 sequence is CAISQGSEQFF. For the CDR3, the DNA is TGTGCCATCAGCCAAGGGTCTGAGCAGTTCTTC.

The CDR3 DNA sequence: TGCGCCAGCAGCTGGGACAGGGTTGAATCTGAAGCTTTCTTT. Its translation: CASSWDRVESEAFF. The chain combines TRBV5-1 with TRBJ1-1, with 9 bases fitting TRBD1. With 3 bases clipped from V and 6 bases from J, the junction kept 6 bases outside the gene matches. The CDR3 length is 14 residues. In germline, CDR1 is SGHRS, CDR2 YFSETQ.

The chain joins TRBV7-2 to TRBJ1-6; D unclear. Germline loops: CDR1 SGHTA, CDR2 FQGNSA. This CDR3 has 14 residues. V was cut by 6 bases and J by 7 bases, with 13 bases left in between. CDR3 sequence (DNA): TGTGCCAGCAGAGCCATCTTAGGCAATTCACCCCTCCACTTT. Translating gives CASRAILGNSPLHF.

This sequence joins TRBV7-9 and TRBJ2-3; D not certain. V lost 2 bases and J lost 7, with 10 bases in between. Germline-derived CDR1 and CDR2 are SEHNR and FQNEAQ (reference sequence). The CDR3 covers 13 residues. The CDR3 coding sequence is TGTGCCAGCAGCTTACGGCAGAATAATACGCAGTATTTT. Translated: CASSLRQNNTQYF.

This sequence joins TRBV7-9 and TRBJ2-5; D possibly corresponds to TRBD1 (6 bases). In germline, CDR1 is SEHNR, CDR2 FQNEAQ (reference sequence). Trimming took off 8 bases at V and 8 bases at J, with 15 bases between the two ends. CDR3 length equals 12 residues. CDR3: CASEGTPGTQYF. CDR3 DNA: TGTGCCAGCGAAGGGACACCCGGCACCCAGTACTTC. Combining the CDR3 with reference TRBV7-9 and TRBJ2-5 gives the whole variable domain DTGVSQNPRHKITKRGQNVTFRCDPISEHNRLYWYRQTLGQGPEFLTYFQNEAQLEKSRLLSDRFSAERPKGSFSTLEIQRTEQGDSAMYLCASEGTPGTQYFGPGTRLLVL.

The genes are TRBV5-1 and TRBJ2-1; D gene ambiguous. V was cut by 0 bases and J by 12 bases, with 10 bases left in between. CDR3 length: 12 residues. CDR1 is SGHRS, CDR2 YFSETQ, per germline. CDR3 sequence (DNA): TGCGCCAGCAGCTTGGATCGATCCGGGCAGTTCTTC. Translated: CASSLDRSGQFF.

V is TRBV4-1 and J is TRBJ2-3; no clear D gene. The germline V gene encodes CDR1 MGHRA and CDR2 YSYEKL. CDR3 size: 15 residues. V lost 3 bases to trimming and J lost 0 bases, with 10 bases between them. CDR3: CASSQQSTSTDTQYF. As DNA, the CDR3 is TGCGCCAGCAGCCAGCAATCGACTAGCACAGATACGCAGTATTTT.

V gene TRBV10-2 combines with J gene TRBJ1-1; no definite D call. The CDR3 totals 15 residues. Trimming took 6 bases from V and 1 from J, leaving 15 bases between them. Germline V gene lookup returns CDR1 WSHSY and CDR2 SAAADI. CDR3 amino acids: CASSPVARTNTEAFF. In DNA, the CDR3 is TGCGCCAGCAGCCCCGTAGCCCGGACGAACACTGAAGCTTTCTTT.

The chain couples TRBV27 to TRBJ2-5; 10 bases align to TRBD2. The length of the CDR3 is 17 residues. The V gene's germline CDR1 is MNHEY and CDR2 SMNVEV (reference sequence). With V trimmed by 8 bases and J by 4 bases, 16 bases remained unmatched. CDR3 sequence reads: CASCRLVSGRRIETQYF. CDR3 bases: TGTGCCAGCTGTCGATTAGTTAGCGGGAGGAGAATAGAGACCCAGTACTTC.

The chain joins TRBV5-6 to TRBJ1-5; tentative D call: TRBD1 (6 bases). Germline-derived CDR1 and CDR2 are SGHDT and YYEEEE. The CDR3 has 15 residues. Trimming cost V 3 bases and J 1 base, with 11 bases left between them. The CDR3 is CASSSFQGSNQPQHF. DNA for the CDR3: TGTGCCAGCAGCTCTTTTCAGGGGAGCAATCAGCCCCAGCATTTT.

The CDR3 region has the DNA TGTGCCAGCTCACCAGTGGGGCAGGAAGCTTTCTTT. It yields the protein CASSPVGQEAFF. The rearrangement links TRBV18 to TRBJ1-1; perhaps TRBD1 as D (5 bases). Deletions cut 2 bases from V and 8 bases from J, with 9 bases between. CDR1 is KGHSH and CDR2 is LQKENI in the germline V gene. The CDR3 runs 12 residues.

The chain joins TRBV6-5 to TRBJ2-3, with no clear D. V was trimmed by 0 bases and J by 4 bases, leaving 5 bases between them. The CDR3 contains 13 residues. Germline V gives CDR1 MNHEY, CDR2 SVGAGI. CDR3 in DNA: TGTGCCAGCAGTTACTCAGCCCCAGATACGCAGTATTTT. Its protein product is CASSYSAPDTQYF.

The rearrangement links TRBV6-5 to TRBJ2-2, with D tentatively TRBD2 (6 bases). V lost 0 bases to trimming and J lost 3 bases, with 8 bases between them. The CDR3 covers 15 residues. CDR1 and CDR2 (germline): MNHEY, SVGAGI. The CDR3 loop reads CASSYSGGHTGELFF. The CDR3 DNA sequence: TGTGCCAGCAGTTACTCTGGAGGGCACACCGGGGAGCTGTTTTTT.

The rearrangement joins TRBV14 to TRBJ2-1, with TRBD2 matching over 12 bases. V trimming: 1 base; J trimming: 8 bases; junction bases outside the gene matches: 9. Germline V gives CDR1 SGHDN, CDR2 FVKESK. CDR3 size: 17 residues. CDR3 in amino acids: CASSQVRLAGGWDEQFF. The CDR3 nucleotides read TGTGCCAGCAGCCAAGTACGGCTAGCGGGAGGGTGGGATGAGCAGTTCTTC.

This chain connects TRBV5-1 to TRBJ2-1; the D gene is possibly TRBD1 (5 bases). Germline values: CDR1 SGHRS, CDR2 YFSETQ. Trimming removed 3 bases at V and 7 bases at J, with 14 bases between. This CDR3 contains 14 residues. The CDR3 nucleotides are TGCGCCAGCAGCTCATCAGGGTTGTGGAATGAGCAGTTCTTC. Amino acid sequence: CASSSSGLWNEQFF.